Below are 2 T cell receptor beta chains sequenced from a single sample in a study of T cell clonality in common variable immunodeficiency. Antigen specificity for these receptors is unknown. Study-level results: Common variable immunodeficiency TCR beta sequences reportedly had fewer deletions and N-nucleotide insertions.

TCRdb's copy holds only in-frame clones and misses some; the assay was immunoSEQ multiplex PCR. The sample contains about 33,000 clones, none occurring once; 5% to 7% lies in the top ten. The source material was peripheral blood mononuclear cells. The receptor source for this set is a human donor with common variable immunodeficiency.

The table lists this clone with a few counts. Coverage ceases 3 residues before the CDR3 finishes, and the germline J gene fills in the end. This chain uses TRBV7-8 with TRBJ1-5; TRBD1 is a possible D gene (5 bases). Germline assignment: CDR1 SGHVS and CDR2 FQNEAQ. V was pared by 5 bases and J by 5 bases, with 16 bases between. The length of the CDR3 is 15 residues. The CDR3 loop is CASSPVGGRDQPQHF. The CDR3 bases that were read are TGTGCCAGCAGCCCAGTGGGGGGGAGGGATCAGCCC.

This clone was detected a few times. The CDR3 extends 3 residues past the end of the read, so its final part is completed from the germline J gene. This chain uses TRBV7-3 with TRBJ2-1, with 7 bases identical to TRBD2. Per the germline V gene, CDR1 is SGHTA and CDR2 is FQGTGA. V shed 0 bases and J 2 bases; nucleotides not matched to a gene: 4. The CDR3 loop spans 16 amino acids. The sequenced CDR3 bases are TGTGCCAGCAGCTTAACGGACGGGGGGACCTACAATGAG. Its translation is CASSLTDGGTYNE. The whole CDR3 sequence reads CASSLTDGGTYNEQFF.